Sequencing of this T cell receptor beta chain was carried out in a study of blood T cell repertoires in COVID-19. Study-wide context: PBMCs, B-cell-depleted T cells, or T cells provided the cDNA or gDNA that made up the material.

Per the original data handling: Estimated nucleated cell counts came from reference gene primer amplification. Profiling relied on immunoSEQ multiplex PCR, and the TCRdb table lists in-frame clones only, not all of them. The D gene and trimming were derived from the DNA, and the V and J assignments and clone size from that table. The data contain around 170,000 clones, 80% to 90% of them seen just once; the ten biggest clones take up 8% to 10%. Trimming cost V 5 bases and J 3 bases, with 11 bases left between them. This CDR3 is built from 14 residues. In germline, CDR1 is SGHAT, CDR2 FQNNGV. This receptor was obtained from a man aged 50-59 years with active or convalescent COVID-19. The gene calls are TRBV11-2 and TRBJ2-1; D uncertain. The sequencing sample was made of peripheral blood. The CDR3 protein is CASSRTRVYNEQFF. CDR3 bases: TGTGCCAGCAGCCGCACACGTGTCTACAATGAGCAGTTCTTC.